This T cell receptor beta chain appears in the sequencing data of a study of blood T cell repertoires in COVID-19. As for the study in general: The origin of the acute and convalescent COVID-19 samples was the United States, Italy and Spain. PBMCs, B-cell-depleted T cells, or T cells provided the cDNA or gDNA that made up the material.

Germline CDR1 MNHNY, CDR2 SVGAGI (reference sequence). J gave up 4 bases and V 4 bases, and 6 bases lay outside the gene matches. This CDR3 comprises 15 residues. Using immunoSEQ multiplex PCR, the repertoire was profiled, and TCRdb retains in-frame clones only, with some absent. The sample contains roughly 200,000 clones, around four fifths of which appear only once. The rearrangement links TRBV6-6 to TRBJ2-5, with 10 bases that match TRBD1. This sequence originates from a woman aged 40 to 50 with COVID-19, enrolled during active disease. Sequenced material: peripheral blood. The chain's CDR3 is CASSLDRGSGETQYF. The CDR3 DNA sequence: TGTGCCAGCAGTTTGGACAGGGGGAGTGGAGAGACCCAGTACTTC.